These T cell receptor beta chains were read from a single sample in a study of shared clonotypes between healthy human individuals. Using immunoSEQ multiplex PCR, the repertoire was profiled, and TCRdb retains in-frame clones only, with some absent. The sample lists about 2 million clones, about 95% seen once, with around 1.1% in the top ten. Sequencing was performed on naive CD8+ T cells sorted from blood. These receptor sequences come from a man younger than 35 in good health. CDR3s include the opening cysteine and the closing phenylalanine or tryptophan. Each record gives: clone size, V gene, J gene, D gene, CDR3 length, CDR3 DNA, CDR3 protein. The D gene is left open where the match is weak. Where a row states a size, it is once, few, many or the class of an expanded clone; other rows omit it.

>NA|TRBV7-9|TRBJ1-1|TRBD1|17
TGTGCCAGCAGCTTACCTTTCGGACAGGCAGAGAACACTGAAGCTTTCTTT
CASSLPFGQAENTEAFF
>NA|TRBV6-1|TRBJ2-1|TRBD1|15
TGTGCCAGCGGTGAAAGGGACAGTACCTACAATGAGCAGTTCTTC
CASGERDSTYNEQFF
>NA|TRBV29-1|TRBJ1-1|TRBD1|13
TGCAGCGCCAAACAGGGGTCTTACACTGAAGCTTTCTTT
CSAKQGSYTEAFF
>NA|TRBV28|TRBJ1-1|NA|14
TGTGCCAGCAGTTTTCGAACAACAGGTCGGGAAGCTTTCTTT
CASSFRTTGREAFF
>NA|TRBV6-1|TRBJ1-3|NA|13
TGTGCCACCAACTTGTGGGAGGTAGACACCATATATTTT
CATNLWEVDTIYF
>NA|TRBV4-1|TRBJ2-1|NA|16
TGCGCCAGCAGCCAAGAGGGGGAGAGCTCCTACAATGAGCAGTTCTTC
CASSQEGESSYNEQFF
>once|TRBV11-2|TRBJ2-1|TRBD1|16
TGTGCCAGCAGCTTAGGTGTGGGGACAGGGACCCATGAGCAGTTCTTC
CASSLGVGTGTHEQFF
>NA|TRBV5-6|TRBJ2-2|TRBD1|15
TGTGCCAGCAGCTTGTCGACAGGGGGCATCGGGGAGCTGTTTTTT
CASSLSTGGIGELFF
>NA|TRBV13|TRBJ2-7|NA|14
TGTGCCAGCAGCTTAGGCCACAGCTCCTACGAGCAGTACTTC
CASSLGHSSYEQYF
>NA|TRBV2|TRBJ2-3|TRBD2|17
TGTGCCAGCAGTGACCTAGTTGCGGGGGTGAACACAGATACGCAGTATTTT
CASSDLVAGVNTDTQYF
>NA|TRBV11-2|TRBJ2-1|NA|16
TGTGCCAGCAGCTTAGACAGGGACTCATGGTACAATGAGCAGTTCTTC
CASSLDRDSWYNEQFF
>NA|TRBV27|TRBJ2-7|NA|12
TGTGCCAGCAGTTTCCCCCAGGGTGAAGGGTACTTC
CASSFPQGEGYF
>NA|TRBV18|TRBJ2-7|TRBD1|14
TGTGCCAGCTCAGCAACAGGGGTTCCCTACGAGCAGTACTTC
CASSATGVPYEQYF
>NA|TRBV12-5|TRBJ2-1|NA|14
TGTGCTAGTGGTTTGAGGGAATCCTACAATGAGCAGTTCTTC
CASGLRESYNEQFF
>once|TRBV7-9|TRBJ1-6|TRBD1|18
TGTGCCAGCAGCTTAACCTGGACAGGGAGCTCCTATAATTCACCCCTCCACTTT
CASSLTWTGSSYNSPLHF
>NA|TRBV5-6|TRBJ2-7|NA|13
TGTGCCAGCAGCCCTCACTCCCCAAACGAGCAGTACTTC
CASSPHSPNEQYF
>NA|TRBV5-5|TRBJ2-7|TRBD2|14
TGTGCCAGCAGCGGTACTAGCGGGGCCTACGAGCAGTACTTC
CASSGTSGAYEQYF
>NA|TRBV11-2|TRBJ1-1|NA|15
TGTGCCAGCAGCTTAGGTCAGGGGCGGAACACTGAAGCTTTCTTT
CASSLGQGRNTEAFF
>NA|TRBV7-6|TRBJ2-1|NA|16
TGTGCCAGCAGCCCCCAGGCAGAGGGCCAAGACAATGAGCAGTTCTTC
CASSPQAEGQDNEQFF
>NA|TRBV27|TRBJ1-1|NA|13
TGTGCCAGCAGTTTAGGGGCCAACACTGAAGCTTTCTTT
CASSLGANTEAFF
>NA|TRBV11-1|TRBJ2-7|TRBD1|14
TGTGCCAGCAGCCTACCGACAGGGCAGAGCGAGCAGTACTTC
CASSLPTGQSEQYF
>NA|TRBV6-5|TRBJ2-7|NA|15
TGTGCCAGCAGTTACTCGTGGCAGGCGGGATACGAGCAGTACTTC
CASSYSWQAGYEQYF
>NA|TRBV28|TRBJ2-5|NA|14
TGTGCCAGCAGTTTATGGGGACTCCAAGAGACCCAGTACTTC
CASSLWGLQETQYF
>NA|TRBV18|TRBJ2-6|NA|15
TGTGCCAGCTCACCTAGACCCGAAGGGGCCAACGTCCTGACTTTC
CASSPRPEGANVLTF
>NA|TRBV7-7|TRBJ2-5|TRBD1|14
TGTGCTAGCAGCTTATGGCAGGGGGTGGAGACCCAGTACTTC
CASSLWQGVETQYF
>NA|TRBV27|TRBJ2-6|TRBD2|19
TGTGCCAGCAGCGGACTAGCGGGAGAGTTAATTGCTGGGGCCAACGTCCTGACTTTC
CASSGLAGELIAGANVLTF